The T cell receptor (beta chain) under discussion was sequenced for a study of shared T cell receptors in the human thymus (dated by TCRdb to the early 2020s). Describing the broader study: The study examined how self-reactive, shared T-cell receptor alpha chains are generated in the human thymus.

Library creation used the immunoSEQ multiplex PCR assay. Held by TCRdb, this immuneACCESS table contains in-frame sequences only and omits some clones. Under half of the omission traces to an unresolved V gene where checked; the cause of the rest is unknown. Across this sample there are over 350,000 clones, with roughly 94% seen only once. Clones ranked in the top ten supply roughly 0.02% of the sample. To note about this clone: Its antigen is currently not known. Base qualities were left out, and no much larger clone turns up one base away.

The CDR3 numbers 13 residues from cysteine through phenylalanine. The DNA shown is the 39-base CDR3, in frame from base 1. The germline V gene (reference sequence) sets CDR1 to LNHNV and CDR2 to YYDKDF. V gives up 0 bases and J gives up 5 bases, and the segment between their germline ends measures 6 bases. Recombination joined TRBV15 with TRBJ2-3; the D gene remains uncertain. The receptor comes from a human donor. Sequencing was carried out using thymocytes. The CDR3 protein sequence reads: CATSRDRVDTQYF. The DNA sequence reads TGTGCCACCAGCAGAGATCGCGTAGATACGCAGTATTTT.